Detailed here is one TCR beta chain. Its antigen is unidentified. The method was immunoSEQ multiplex PCR; TCRdb's version includes in-frame clones alone and lacks a portion of them. The table has some 66,000 clones, about 93% seen once; the top ten hold about 3%. This entry belongs to a study of T cells after posttransplantation cyclophosphamide. The study's findings and limits: Donor CD8+ memory clones often dominated recipient blood repertoires at later times.

V gave up 8 bases and J gave up 4 bases, with 19 bases separating them. This CDR3 region has 15 residues. The germline CDR1 and CDR2 sequences are SGHTA and FQGNSA. Peripheral blood was collected from the related graft donor on the marrow donation day. The receptor was isolated from a woman in her twenties or thirties in good health and a related stem cell transplant donor. The sample taken for sequencing was PBMCs. The V and J genes are TRBV7-2 and TRBJ2-3, with D perhaps matching TRBD1 (5 bases). The CDR3 loop reads CASRLEAGLADTQYF. As DNA, the CDR3 is TGTGCCAGCCGCCTCGAGGCAGGGTTGGCAGATACGCAGTATTTT.